The sequence of this T cell receptor (beta chain) was determined in a study of cytomegalovirus exposure and HLA in healthy donors listed by TCRdb under 2017. Concerning the study at large: According to a later analysis, one platform produced both the roughly 120 validation repertoires and the roughly 640 repertoires of the first cohort. The aim of the study was to test whether cataloging public T cell receptors could identify signatures of past pathogen exposure. Besides the first cohort of around 670 subjects, a separate validation cohort made up of around 120 different subjects was used. To predict cytomegalovirus infection status, the study combined high-throughput TCR immunosequencing, statistical association of individual TCRs with disease status, and machine learning. Beyond this particular receptor, the publication reports: In a later analysis, TCRs clustered in the first cohort were found to also tend to co-occur in the roughly 120 validation repertoires, with approximately 95% of cluster scores above 0. A few of the identified cytomegalovirus-associated TCR beta chains were confirmed in vitro to be specific for cytomegalovirus antigens. All 120 repertoires were used to score co-occurrence in the validation cohort in a later analysis, because that analysis had no HLA typing for the cohort. The authors suggested that the approach could potentially be generalized to other disease states and immunological phenotypes. While some public TCRs were present in many individuals, most TCR sequences turned up only very rarely across donors. A total of about 180 TCR beta chains were listed by the study as associated with cytomegalovirus. Cytomegalovirus status was reported to be diagnosed by the classifier with high specificity and sensitivity in both the original and validation cohorts.

The donors belonged to the validation cohort of about 120 subjects, which was separate from the roughly 670-subject first cohort. To prepare the library, the immunoSEQ multiplex PCR assay was applied. As for how the authors treated the data: A statistical classification framework was developed to diagnose cytomegalovirus status using the catalog of TCR beta chain sequences. Entries here come from immuneACCESS through TCRdb and include only in-frame sequences with V and J called. Some clones fail to appear in such tables; in the studies checked, an unresolved V gene covers under half of the shortfall, and the cause of the remainder is unknown. That table gives V, J and clone size, and the DNA gave D and trimming. The table for this sample lists a few hundred thousand clones; 88% of them were counted only once. Together, the top ten hold roughly 0.96% of the sample. The junction shows trimming of 5 bases on V and 5 bases on J, plus 15 bases between the germline ends. Via the germline V gene, CDR1 is SGHTA and CDR2 FQGNSA. The CDR3 measures 14 amino acids from cysteine to phenylalanine. CDR3 DNA only is kept here, 42 bases in frame from base 1.

Of note for this clone: The target of this receptor is not known. No base quality values were provided; no much bigger clone lies one nucleotide off.

The V gene is TRBV7-2 and the J gene is TRBJ2-5, with no reliable assignment of the D segment. The receptor was isolated from a man younger than 45 in good health and CMV-seronegative. Material for sequencing was PBMCs. This receptor carries the CDR3 CASSRRPAQETQYF. The DNA reads as follows: TGTGCCAGCAGCAGAAGGCCAGCACAGGAGACCCAGTACTTC. The reference TRBV7-2 and TRBJ2-5 proteins fill in what lies around the CDR3, so the full variable domain reads GAGVSQSPSNKVTEKGKDVELRCDPISGHTALYWYRQSLGQGLEFLIYFQGNSAPDKSGLPSDRFSAERTGGSVSTLTIQRTQQEDSAVYLCASSRRPAQETQYFGPGTRLLVL.